This passage covers 29 T cell receptor beta chains from one sample sequenced in a study of relationships among human T cell subsets. Pooled CD4+ and CD8+ T cells were bead-selected with anti-CD45RA to get naive and transitional cells. From mRNA, alpha and beta CDR3 regions were amplified using semiquantitative ARM-PCR. In ARM-PCR, communal superprimers followed tagged nested gene-specific primers for exponential amplification. In TCRdb, the multiplex PCR reads were re-called with MiXCR into one record per CDR3 protein. Of 7,000 to 8,500 distinct CDR3 sequences in the sample, approximately 70% were seen once. The specimen sequenced was naive and transitional (CD45RA+) T cells sorted from blood. Receptors originate from a man in his forties or fifties in good health.

This clonotype appeared a single time. The rearrangement links TRBV20-1 to TRBJ2-7; the D gene could be TRBD1 or TRBD2 (5 bases each). CDR3 length equals 14 residues. V lost 3 bases to trimming and J lost 7 bases, with 19 bases between them. Per the germline V gene, CDR1 is DFQATT and CDR2 is SNEGSKA (reference sequence). In DNA, the CDR3 is TGCAGTGCTAGTTTAGGGTTGGGGGTAGGAGAGCAGTACTTC. Protein product: CSASLGLGVGEQYF.

In its sample, this clonotype was seen a few times. The J gene is TRBJ2-1, the V gene TRBV11-2; TRBD2 agrees at 7 bases. The CDR3 has 14 amino acids. Germline lookup yields CDR1 SGHAT and CDR2 FQNNGV. The ends lost 5 bases at V and 4 bases at J; junction bases unmatched: 5. As DNA, the CDR3 is TGTGCCAGCAGCCCTAGCGGACTATACAATGAGCAGTTCTTC. Amino acids: CASSPSGLYNEQFF.

The genes are TRBV6-5 and TRBJ2-3; 9 bases are shared with TRBD2. The CDR3 is 13 amino acids. The V segment lost 8 bases and the J segment 4 bases; nucleotides outside the gene matches: 4. CDR1 and CDR2 (germline): MNHEY, SVGAGI. This chain's CDR3 is CASGAGGADTQYF. The CDR3 DNA reads TGTGCCAGCGGGGCGGGAGGGGCAGATACGCAGTATTTT.

The CDR3 protein is CATSREGERDSYNEQFF. As DNA, the CDR3 is TGTGCCACCAGCAGAGAGGGGGAGCGGGACTCTTACAATGAGCAGTTCTTC. The rearrangement links TRBV15 to TRBJ2-1; the match to TRBD2 covers 7 bases. Per the germline V gene, CDR1 is LNHNV and CDR2 is YYDKDF (reference sequence). This CDR3 comprises 17 residues. V was clipped by 0 bases and J by 4 bases; unmatched bases: 9.

The chain carries TRBV11-2 and TRBJ2-1; tentative D call: TRBD2 (5 bases). Trimming took off 3 bases at V and 3 bases at J, with 12 bases between the two ends. CDR3 length: 15 amino acids. Germline V gives CDR1 SGHAT, CDR2 FQNNGV. The chain's CDR3 is CASSLGPEGYNEQFF. The CDR3 DNA is TGTGCCAGCAGCTTGGGCCCAGAGGGCTACAATGAGCAGTTCTTC.

This clonotype has more than one count but fewer than ten. The rearrangement joins TRBV2 to TRBJ1-2, with unresolved D. Germline V gene sequence: CDR1 SNHLY, CDR2 FYNNEI. The V end lost 5 bases, the J end lost 7 bases, and 8 bases lay between the germline ends. CDR3 length equals 11 residues. The CDR3 protein is CASSIVSGYTF. The CDR3 DNA sequence: TGTGCCAGCAGTATTGTGTCTGGCTACACCTTC.

The CDR3 DNA is TGTGCCAGCAGCTTTGGGACAGGTACCTACGAGCAGTACTTC. Protein: CASSFGTGTYEQYF. This chain connects TRBV11-2 to TRBJ2-7; 8 bases are a match to TRBD1. The germline V gene has CDR1 SGHAT and CDR2 FQNNGV. J gave up 2 bases and V 3 bases, and 3 bases lay outside the gene matches. CDR3 length: 14 residues.

The CDR3 region is CASSFTSGHTDTQYF. In DNA, the CDR3 is TGCGCCAGCAGCTTTACCAGCGGACACACAGATACGCAGTATTTT. The chain is built from TRBV5-1 and TRBJ2-3, with D possibly called TRBD1 or TRBD2 (5 bases each). The CDR3 has 15 amino acids. CDR1 and CDR2 (germline): SGHRS, YFSETQ. V lost 2 bases, J lost 2 bases, and 12 bases lay in between.

V is TRBV14 and J is TRBJ1-1, with unresolved D. There are 12 residues in the CDR3. Germline V CDR1 and CDR2: SGHDN, FVKESK. The germline V and J ends were trimmed by 4 bases and 4 bases, with 7 bases remaining between them. CDR3 DNA sequence: TGTGCCAGCAGCCCCTCGGGCACTGAAGCTTTCTTT. As protein: CASSPSGTEAFF.

This chain uses TRBV28 with TRBJ1-1; tentative D call: TRBD1 (6 bases). Germline V CDR1 and CDR2: MDHEN, SYDVKM. The CDR3 has 16 residues. V was cut by 3 bases and J by 1 base, with 15 bases left in between. The CDR3 sequence: CASSFGDTGSNTEAFF. DNA for the CDR3: TGTGCCAGCAGTTTTGGGGATACAGGGTCGAACACTGAAGCTTTCTTT.

The CDR3 loop reads CASSSRTGGTKETQYF. As DNA, the CDR3 is TGTGCCAGCAGCTCCCGGACAGGGGGTACCAAAGAGACCCAGTACTTC. V is TRBV5-8 and J is TRBJ2-5, with 10 bases fitting TRBD1. Trimming cost V 3 bases and J 3 bases; bases outside gene matches: 8. Germline lookup yields CDR1 SGHTS and CDR2 YDEGEE. This CDR3 is built from 16 residues.

The chain links TRBV27 to TRBJ2-1, with D hard to call. Trimming stripped 5 bases from V and 0 bases from J, with 8 bases between. Germline CDR1 MNHEY, CDR2 SMNVEV (reference sequence). The CDR3 runs 14 residues. DNA for the CDR3: TGTGCCAGCAGTCTCTACTCCTCCTACAATGAGCAGTTCTTC. It codes for CASSLYSSYNEQFF.

The V gene is TRBV4-1, the J gene TRBJ2-1; 7 bases align to TRBD1. Trimming at V came to 1 base and at J to 3 bases, leaving 3 bases not matched to a gene. The CDR3 sequence is 15 residues long. Per the germline V gene, CDR1 is MGHRA and CDR2 is YSYEKL. In DNA, the CDR3 is TGCGCCAGCAGCCAAGTACAGGGGAACTACAATGAGCAGTTCTTC. This codes for CASSQVQGNYNEQFF.

The CDR3, as DNA: TGCGCCAGCAGCTTGGAACAGGGGGCGCGGGCAGATACGCAGTATTTT. Protein product: CASSLEQGARADTQYF. V and J are TRBV5-1 and TRBJ2-3; 9 positions agree with TRBD1. The CDR3 is 16 amino acids. V was pared by 0 bases and J by 4 bases, with 6 bases of the junction left unmatched. CDR1 and CDR2 from the germline V gene are SGHRS and YFSETQ.

V and J are TRBV2 and TRBJ1-1; D might be TRBD1 (6 bases). V dropped 7 bases and J dropped 6 bases, with 15 bases sitting between them. The V gene's germline CDR1 is SNHLY and CDR2 FYNNEI. The CDR3 length is 13 residues. The DNA for the CDR3 is TGTGCCAGCATGATGGACAGAATGGCTGAAGCTTTCTTT. Its translation is CASMMDRMAEAFF.

This chain links TRBV10-3 with TRBJ2-3; 9 bases fit TRBD2. V dropped 6 bases and J dropped 3; count of bases not matched to a gene: 4. The CDR3 runs to 14 residues. Looked up from germline, CDR1 is ENHRY and CDR2 is SYGVKD. CDR3 bases: TGTGCCATCAGAGCGGGAGGTGGGACAGATACGCAGTATTTT. This sequence encodes CAIRAGGGTDTQYF.

The chain recombines TRBV5-1 with TRBJ2-5; D tentatively fits TRBD1 or TRBD2 (5 bases each). This CDR3 has 16 amino acids. Deletions cut 4 bases from V and 4 bases from J, with 20 bases between. CDR1 and CDR2 (germline): SGHRS, YFSETQ. This CDR3 reads CASSGDRGRWAETQYF. The DNA of the CDR3 is TGCGCCAGCAGCGGGGACCGGGGCCGATGGGCAGAGACCCAGTACTTC.

This clonotype was seen a few times. The CDR3 sequence: CASSLELDTQYF. DNA for the CDR3: TGTGCCAGCAGCCTAGAGTTAGATACGCAGTATTTT. This sequence joins TRBV2 and TRBJ2-3; D gene uncertain. This CDR3 has 12 residues. Per germline, CDR1 SNHLY and CDR2 FYNNEI. The V and J ends lost 6 bases and 5 bases respectively, with 9 bases between them.

This rearrangement joins TRBV5-1 to TRBJ2-1; tentative D call: TRBD2 (6 bases). Between the trimmed V and J ends, which lost 0 bases and 1 base, there was a span of 8 bases. Germline V gene sequence: CDR1 SGHRS, CDR2 YFSETQ. This CDR3 is built from 15 residues. CDR3 region: CASSLVRGSYNEQFF. CDR3 nucleotides: TGCGCCAGCAGCTTGGTGCGGGGTTCCTACAATGAGCAGTTCTTC.

The chain uses TRBV5-4 and TRBJ2-1, with no clear D. CDR3 length: 13 amino acids. The germline V gene encodes CDR1 SGHNT and CDR2 YYREEE (reference sequence). With 0 bases removed from V and 10 bases from J, the gap between germline ends came to 11 bases. The CDR3 sequence: CASSLAERSEQFF. In DNA form, the CDR3 reads TGTGCCAGCAGCTTGGCCGAGAGGTCCGAGCAGTTCTTC.

V gene TRBV5-4 combines with J gene TRBJ2-1; D possibly corresponds to TRBD2 (6 bases). This CDR3 spans 17 amino acids. V was cut by 0 bases and J by 3 bases, with 16 bases left in between. Germline CDR1 is SGHNT and CDR2 is YYREEE (reference sequence). The CDR3 DNA sequence: TGTGCCAGCAGCTTGGCCGGGCGCGGGATGCTCTACAATGAGCAGTTCTTC. This translates into CASSLAGRGMLYNEQFF.

The V gene is TRBV5-1, the J gene TRBJ2-5; D gene ambiguous. Germline V CDR1 and CDR2: SGHRS, YFSETQ. The CDR3 extends over 14 amino acids. V was cut by 6 bases and J by 5 bases, with 17 bases left in between. The CDR3 loop is CASMREAAGETQYF. The CDR3 coding sequence is TGCGCCAGCATGCGAGAGGCGGCCGGGGAGACCCAGTACTTC. The full variable domain, with the rest looked up from reference TRBV5-1 and TRBJ2-5, is KAGVTQTPRYLIKTRGQQVTLSCSPISGHRSVSWYQQTPGQGLQFLFEYFSETQRNKGNFPGRFSGRQFSNSRSEMNVSTLELGDSALYLCASMREAAGETQYFGPGTRLLVL.

This chain joins TRBV28 and TRBJ1-5; D remains ambiguous. This CDR3 comprises 16 residues. V lost 7 bases and J lost 2, with 18 bases in between. Germline V lookup: CDR1 MDHEN, CDR2 SYDVKM. The CDR3 coding sequence is TGTGCCAGCATCACCCCGCGGGGAGGTGGCAATCAGCCCCAGCATTTT. Its translation is CASITPRGGGNQPQHF. The whole variable domain, remainder taken from reference TRBV28 and TRBJ1-5, is DVKVTQSSRYLVKRTGEKVFLECVQDMDHENMFWYRQDPGLGLRLIYFSYDVKMKEKGDIPEGYSVSREKKERFSLILESASTNQTSMYLCASITPRGGGNQPQHFGDGTRLSIL.

The V gene is TRBV7-9, the J gene TRBJ2-1, with D maybe TRBD2 (6 bases). Per the germline V gene, CDR1 is SEHNR and CDR2 is FQNEAQ (reference sequence). Between the trimmed V and J ends, which lost 5 bases and 5 bases, there was a span of 16 bases. The CDR3 is 15 amino acids. This CDR3 reads CASSESLADHNEQFF. CDR3 DNA sequence: TGTGCCAGCAGCGAGTCACTAGCCGACCACAATGAGCAGTTCTTC.

V and J are TRBV28 and TRBJ1-5, with TRBD1 identical over 7 bases. This CDR3 has 14 residues. After removal of 6 bases from V and 3 bases from J, the junction contained 5 bases not matched to a gene. Looked up from germline, CDR1 is MDHEN and CDR2 is SYDVKM. CDR3 DNA sequence: TGTGCCAGCAGCCCAGGGACAGTCAATCAGCCCCAGCATTTT. It encodes CASSPGTVNQPQHF.

This chain connects TRBV28 to TRBJ1-5; tentatively, D is TRBD1 (5 bases). The CDR3 is made up of 18 amino acids. Germline CDR1 reads MDHEN; CDR2 reads SYDVKM. The V end was cut by 4 bases, the J end by 1 base, with 20 bases between. CDR3 sequence reads: CASSSISLWGRSNQPQHF. In DNA, the CDR3 is TGTGCCAGCAGTTCAATATCCCTGTGGGGACGGAGCAATCAGCCCCAGCATTTT.

The rearrangement joins TRBV28 to TRBJ2-7; no clear D gene. CDR3 length: 15 amino acids. The germline V and J ends were trimmed by 4 bases and 5 bases, with 18 bases remaining between them. The germline CDR1 and CDR2 sequences are MDHEN and SYDVKM. The CDR3 region has the DNA TGTGCCAGCAGTTCCCCCCGGGTTTTCGGCCACGAGCAGTACTTC. It translates to CASSSPRVFGHEQYF.

The genes are TRBV6-1 and TRBJ2-3; D unclear. V was shortened by 6 bases and J by 2 bases, with 12 bases between the two germline ends. The CDR3 consists of 14 residues. Germline V lookup: CDR1 MNHNS, CDR2 SASEGT. CDR3 sequence: CASRAYGNTDTQYF. The CDR3 DNA reads TGTGCCAGCAGAGCTTACGGTAACACAGATACGCAGTATTTT.

This clonotype appeared a few times. The chain carries TRBV27 and TRBJ2-7; D remains unclear. Trimming took off 3 bases at V and 4 bases at J, with 10 bases between the two ends. Germline V gene lookup returns CDR1 MNHEY and CDR2 SMNVEV (reference sequence). The CDR3 totals 13 residues. CDR3 coding DNA: TGTGCCAGCAGTTTTGGCACTACTTACGAGCAGTACTTC. Its protein product is CASSFGTTYEQYF.